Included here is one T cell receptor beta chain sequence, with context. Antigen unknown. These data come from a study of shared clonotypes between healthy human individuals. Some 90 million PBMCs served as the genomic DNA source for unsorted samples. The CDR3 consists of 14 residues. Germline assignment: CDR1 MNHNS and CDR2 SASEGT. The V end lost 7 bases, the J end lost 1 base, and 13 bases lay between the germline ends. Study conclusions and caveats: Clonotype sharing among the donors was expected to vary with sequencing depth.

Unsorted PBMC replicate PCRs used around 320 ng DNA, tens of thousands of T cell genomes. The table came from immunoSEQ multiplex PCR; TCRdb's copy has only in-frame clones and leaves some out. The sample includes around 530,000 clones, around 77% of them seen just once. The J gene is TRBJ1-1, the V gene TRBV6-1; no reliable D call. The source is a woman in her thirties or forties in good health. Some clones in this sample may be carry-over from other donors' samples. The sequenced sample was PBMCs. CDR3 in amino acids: CASIGIRPNTEAFF. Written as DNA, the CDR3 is TGTGCCAGCATTGGGATTAGGCCGAACACTGAAGCTTTCTTT.